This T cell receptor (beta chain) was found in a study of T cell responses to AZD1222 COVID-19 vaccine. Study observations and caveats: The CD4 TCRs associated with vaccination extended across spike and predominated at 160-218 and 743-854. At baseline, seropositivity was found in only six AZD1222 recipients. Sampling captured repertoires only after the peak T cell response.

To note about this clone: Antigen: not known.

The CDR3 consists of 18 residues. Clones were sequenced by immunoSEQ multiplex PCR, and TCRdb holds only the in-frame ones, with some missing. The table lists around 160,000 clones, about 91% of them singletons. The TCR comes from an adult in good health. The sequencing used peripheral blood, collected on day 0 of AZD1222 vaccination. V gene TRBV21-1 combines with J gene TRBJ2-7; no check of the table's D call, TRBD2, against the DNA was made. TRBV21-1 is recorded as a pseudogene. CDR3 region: CASSKAIFEREGSLEQYF. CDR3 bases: TGTGCCAGCAGCAAAGCGATATTCGAGCGGGAGGGCTCCCTCGAGCAGTACTTC.